This T cell receptor beta chain was captured by sequencing in a study of shared clonotypes between healthy human individuals. The study, taken as a whole, reports: The four-donor shared clonotypes exceeded non-shared clonotypes in generation probability, with non-shared ones scoring lower.

With respect to this clone: Its antigen is unknown.

CDR1 is MDHEN, CDR2 SYDVKM, per germline. The length of the CDR3 is 15 residues. With 5 bases clipped from V and 8 bases from J, the junction kept 9 bases outside the gene matches. Profiling relied on immunoSEQ multiplex PCR, and the TCRdb table lists in-frame clones only, not all of them. This sample yields fewer than 200,000 clones, of which just under 95% are seen a single time; approximately 0.07% belongs to the top ten. V usage is TRBV28 and J usage is TRBJ2-1, with 10 bases aligning to TRBD1. The receptor was derived from a woman between 25 and 40 years old in good health. Sequencing was performed on naive CD4+ T cells sorted from blood. The subset denotes: CD45RA+ positively selected. DNA of the CDR3: TGTGCCAGCAGTCCCGCCGGGACAGGGGATTATGAGCAGTTCTTC. Amino acid sequence: CASSPAGTGDYEQFF.